This TCR beta chain was obtained from a study of identifying expanded T cells in peripheral blood. Some clones are missing from TCRdb's copy, which holds only in-frame ones; the method was immunoSEQ multiplex PCR. The sample has just under 65,000 clones, about 90% seen once. The germline V gene has CDR1 SQVTM and CDR2 ANQGSEA. The V end was cut by 8 bases, the J end by 4 bases, with 13 bases between. The CDR3 totals 12 residues. This receptor was identified in a person aged 18-70 years in good health. This chain connects TRBV29-1 to TRBJ2-3, with a possible D match to TRBD2 (5 bases). The specimen sequenced was blood. The CDR3 DNA reads TGCAGCTTTGGACTGAGGGCAGATACGCAGTATTTT. Translated: CSFGLRADTQYF.